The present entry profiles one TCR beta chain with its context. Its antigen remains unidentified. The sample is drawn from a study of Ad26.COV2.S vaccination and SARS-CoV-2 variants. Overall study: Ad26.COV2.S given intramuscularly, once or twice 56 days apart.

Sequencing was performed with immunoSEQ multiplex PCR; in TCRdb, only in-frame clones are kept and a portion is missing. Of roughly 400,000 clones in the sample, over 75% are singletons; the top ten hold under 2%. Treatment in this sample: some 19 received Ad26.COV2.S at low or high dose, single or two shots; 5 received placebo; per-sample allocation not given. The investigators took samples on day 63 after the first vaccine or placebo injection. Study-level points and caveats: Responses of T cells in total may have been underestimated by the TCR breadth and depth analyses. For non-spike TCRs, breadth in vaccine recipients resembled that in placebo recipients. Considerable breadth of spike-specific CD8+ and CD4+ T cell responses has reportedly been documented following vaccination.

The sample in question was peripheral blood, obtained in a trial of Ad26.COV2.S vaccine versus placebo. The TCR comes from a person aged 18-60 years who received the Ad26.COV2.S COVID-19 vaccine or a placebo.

The CDR3 is CASSQGASGTNNEQFF. In nucleotides, the CDR3 is TGTGCCAGCAGCCAAGGGGCTAGCGGGACTAACAATGAGCAGTTCTTC. The rearrangement joins TRBV3-1 (or the pseudogene TRBV3-2) to TRBJ2-1; TRBD2 aligns across 9 bases. Germline loops: CDR1 LGHDT, CDR2 YNNKEL (reference sequence). The length of the CDR3 is 16 residues. The junction had 6 bases not matched to a gene; V was cut back by 1 base and J by 5 bases.